One and the same sample provided the 27 T cell receptor beta chains below, sequenced in a study of graft-versus-host responses after intestinal transplantation. Their recognized antigens are unknown. Using immunoSEQ multiplex PCR, the repertoire was profiled, and TCRdb retains in-frame clones only, with some absent. The sample records 110,000 to 150,000 clones, about 90% being singletons. The sample here was unstimulated CD4+ T cells sorted from spleen or lymph node cells, taken before intestinal transplant. All receptors derive from a human donor who received an intestinal transplant.

The chain links TRBV9 to TRBJ2-1; D is possibly TRBD2 (8 bases). Trimming stripped 4 bases from V and 3 bases from J, with 17 bases between. The CDR3 contains 16 residues. From germline, CDR1 is SGDLS and CDR2 YYNGEE. The CDR3 DNA is TGTGCCAGCAGCCCTCACGGGGGGGACAGCTACAATGAGCAGTTCTTC. Translated: CASSPHGGDSYNEQFF.

This chain connects TRBV5-6 to TRBJ1-2; D gene uncertain. This CDR3 contains 12 residues. Germline-derived CDR1 and CDR2 are SGHDT and YYEEEE. With 0 bases removed from V and 8 bases from J, the gap between germline ends came to 8 bases. The CDR3 reads CASSLVGRGYTF. The CDR3 DNA reads as TGTGCCAGCAGCTTGGTGGGGAGAGGCTACACCTTC.

This clone was counted between two and nine times. The rearrangement uses TRBV15 and TRBJ2-7; either TRBD1 or TRBD2 may supply D (7 bases each). V shed 3 bases and J shed 3 bases, with 18 bases lying between them. Germline-derived CDR1 and CDR2 are LNHNV and YYDKDF (reference sequence). The CDR3 totals 16 residues. The CDR3 nucleotides are TGTGCCACCAGCAGGCCCCGAGGGAGGGGGCTCTACGAGCAGTACTTC. It is translated as CATSRPRGRGLYEQYF.

CDR3 DNA: TGTGCCAGCGGGGCGGCTAGCACAGATACGCAGTATTTT. Translating it yields CASGAASTDTQYF. The chain employs TRBV9 and TRBJ2-3, with D perhaps matching TRBD1 (5 bases). Germline CDR1 is SGDLS and CDR2 is YYNGEE. Trimming pared 7 bases from V and 0 bases from J, leaving 9 bases between. The CDR3 is 13 residues long. The full variable domain, completed using reference TRBV9 and TRBJ2-3, is DSGVTQTPKHLITATGQRVTLRCSPRSGDLSVYWYQQSLDQGLQFLIQYYNGEERAKGNILERFSAQQFPDLHSELNLSSLELGDSALYFCASGAASTDTQYFGPGTRLTVL.

The J gene is TRBJ1-1, the V gene TRBV5-6, with D perhaps TRBD1 (5 bases). The CDR3 has 14 residues. Germline V gene sequence: CDR1 SGHDT, CDR2 YYEEEE. The V end was cut by 0 bases, the J end by 3 bases, with 9 bases between. The CDR3 DNA sequence: TGTGCCAGCAGCTTGGGCGGGGCAGACACTGAAGCTTTCTTT. It yields the protein CASSLGGADTEAFF.

This chain links TRBV15 with TRBJ1-2; D is uncertain. This CDR3 spans 12 amino acids. Germline loops: CDR1 LNHNV, CDR2 YYDKDF (reference sequence). Between the trimmed V and J ends, which lost 4 bases and 4 bases, there was a span of 7 bases. This CDR3 reads CATSKEFYGYTF. CDR3 DNA: TGTGCCACCAGCAAGGAATTCTATGGCTACACCTTC.

This sequence joins TRBV14 and TRBJ1-2, with D possibly TRBD1 on 6 matching bases. Trimming removed 4 bases from V and 4 bases from J, with 19 bases in between. The CDR3 is 16 residues long. The germline CDR1 and CDR2 sequences are SGHDN and FVKESK. The CDR3 spells CASSRRGGGAPYGYTF. The CDR3 DNA reads as TGTGCCAGCAGCCGAAGAGGGGGGGGCGCTCCCTATGGCTACACCTTC.

V is TRBV28 and J is TRBJ2-3; 7 bases fit TRBD1. Germline V gives CDR1 MDHEN, CDR2 SYDVKM. Unmatched junction bases numbered 7, after V lost 4 bases and J lost 3 bases. The CDR3 has 15 amino acids. CDR3 DNA: TGTGCCAGCAGTTCGACAGGGATGGGTACAGATACGCAGTATTTT. This sequence encodes CASSSTGMGTDTQYF.

In this sample, this clone turned up once. This chain uses TRBV12-5 with TRBJ2-5; possibly TRBD1 or TRBD2 for D (6 bases each). CDR1 and CDR2 from the germline V gene are LGHNT and FRNRAP. This CDR3 has 17 residues. Trimming took 2 bases from V and 0 from J, leaving 16 bases between them. CDR3 DNA sequence: TGTGCTAGTGGTTTGATGACGGGGGCCTCGGACCAAGAGACCCAGTACTTC. It encodes CASGLMTGASDQETQYF.

The chain carries TRBV4-1 and TRBJ2-1, with TRBD2 matching 10 bases. Per the germline V gene, CDR1 is MGHRA and CDR2 is YSYEKL. The CDR3 length is 19 residues. V trimming: 6 bases; J trimming: 0 bases; junction bases outside the gene matches: 14. The CDR3 spells CASRGSGLADLSSYNEQFF. In DNA, the CDR3 is TGCGCCAGCAGGGGGAGCGGACTAGCGGATCTGAGCTCCTACAATGAGCAGTTCTTC.

This clone was detected only once. This rearrangement joins TRBV30 to TRBJ2-1; no clear D gene. V lost 4 bases, J lost 2 bases, and 12 bases lay in between. This CDR3 contains 14 residues. The germline V gene has CDR1 GTSNPN and CDR2 SVGIG (reference sequence). CDR3 DNA: TGTGCCTGGAACATGAAAAGACCCTACAATGAGCAGTTCTTC. Its translation: CAWNMKRPYNEQFF.

This clone was found a few times. The chain has TRBV7-9 and TRBJ2-2; 10 bases align to TRBD2. The trim removed 2 bases at V and 3 bases at J, leaving 3 bases unmatched. Germline CDR1 reads SEHNR; CDR2 reads FQNEAQ (reference sequence). The CDR3 length is 16 residues. CDR3 coding DNA: TGTGCCAGCAGCTTAACAAGCGGGAGGGACACCGGGGAGCTGTTTTTT. Its translation is CASSLTSGRDTGELFF.

The CDR3: CASSPISQAFSDTQYF. In DNA, the CDR3 is TGTGCCAGCTCACCAATAAGCCAGGCCTTTTCCGATACGCAGTATTTT. This chain connects TRBV18 to TRBJ2-3; D ambiguous. This CDR3 spans 16 amino acids. The ends were cut back, 2 bases at V and 6 bases at J, with 18 bases in the middle. Germline values: CDR1 KGHSH, CDR2 LQKENI.

The chain combines TRBV5-1 with TRBJ2-1; 7 nucleotides align to TRBD1. V gave up 2 bases and J gave up 6 bases; unmatched junction bases: 5. The CDR3 length is 14 residues. Germline lookup yields CDR1 SGHRS and CDR2 YFSETQ. The CDR3 reads CASSLPTGFNEQFF. DNA for the CDR3: TGCGCCAGCAGCTTACCGACAGGGTTCAATGAGCAGTTCTTC.

V is TRBV29-1 and J is TRBJ2-5, with D possibly being TRBD2 (7 bases). CDR1 is SQVTM and CDR2 is ANQGSEA in the germline V gene. With 4 bases removed from V and 5 bases from J, the gap between germline ends came to 14 bases. The CDR3 is 13 amino acids. The DNA of the CDR3 is TGCAGCGTTGGAGCAGGGGAGGGGGAGACCCAGTACTTC. Translation: CSVGAGEGETQYF. The variable domain in full, completed from reference TRBV29-1 and TRBJ2-5, reads SAVISQKPSRDICQRGTSLTIQCQVDSQVTMMFWYRQQPGQSLTLIATANQGSEATYESGFVIDKFPISRPNLTFSTLTVSNMSPEDSSIYLCSVGAGEGETQYFGPGTRLLVL.

This chain joins TRBV5-8 and TRBJ1-2; D possibly corresponds to TRBD1 (6 bases). Germline assignment: CDR1 SGHTS and CDR2 YDEGEE. The CDR3 length is 17 residues. Deletions cut 0 bases from V and 2 bases from J, with 17 bases between. CDR3 sequence (DNA): TGTGCCAGCAGCTTGGCGGTGTGGACAGCCGAAAACTATGGCTACACCTTC. It translates to CASSLAVWTAENYGYTF. Filled out from reference TRBV5-8 and TRBJ1-2, the complete variable domain reads EAGVTQSPTHLIKTRGQQATLRCSPISGHTSVYWYQQALGLGLQFLLWYDEGEERNRGNFPPRFSGRQFPNYSSELNVNALELEDSALYLCASSLAVWTAENYGYTFGSGTRLTVV.

The chain is built from TRBV18 and TRBJ2-2; D gene uncertain. V was shortened by 2 bases and J by 4 bases, with 5 bases between the two germline ends. There are 13 residues in the CDR3. CDR1 and CDR2 (germline): KGHSH, LQKENI. CDR3 sequence reads: CASSPDSTGELFF. DNA for the CDR3: TGTGCCAGCTCACCAGACTCCACCGGGGAGCTGTTTTTT.

Only one count was recorded for this clone. The CDR3 nucleotides read TGTGCCAGCAGTCTCGTGGGAGCTAAGGGGCAGTATTTT. Translated: CASSLVGAKGQYF. The chain carries TRBV25-1 and TRBJ2-3, with D possibly matching TRBD2 (5 bases). V shed 5 bases and J shed 11 bases, with 17 bases lying between them. The CDR3 loop spans 13 amino acids. Per germline, CDR1 MGHDK and CDR2 SYGVNS.

The chain uses TRBV2 and TRBJ2-1; 13 positions agree with TRBD2. CDR1 and CDR2 (germline): SNHLY, FYNNEI. V lost 6 bases, J lost 1 base, and 15 bases stayed unmatched. The CDR3 runs to 20 residues. The DNA of the CDR3 is TGTGCCAGCAGCCCCATACCGGGACTAGCGGGACGTGGGTCCTACAATGAGCAGTTCTTC. As protein: CASSPIPGLAGRGSYNEQFF.

This clone occurred once. The CDR3 reads CASTAWGQYGYTF. DNA for the CDR3: TGTGCCAGCACCGCATGGGGTCAGTATGGCTACACCTTC. The chain is built from TRBV28 and TRBJ1-2; D is unresolved. The germline V gene encodes CDR1 MDHEN and CDR2 SYDVKM. V was trimmed by 7 bases and J by 5 bases, leaving 14 bases between them. CDR3 length: 13 residues.

V gene TRBV6-6 combines with J gene TRBJ2-1; the D gene is possibly TRBD1 (5 bases). This CDR3 has 14 amino acids. Germline CDR1 reads MNHNY; CDR2 reads SVGAGI (reference sequence). Trimming cost V 6 bases and J 5 bases, with 14 bases left between them. CDR3 amino acids: CASRPGQTNNEQFF. The CDR3 DNA reads TGTGCCAGCAGGCCTGGACAAACAAACAATGAGCAGTTCTTC.

The chain carries TRBV9 and TRBJ2-7; 9 bases align to TRBD1. V dropped 2 bases and J dropped 0; count of bases not matched to a gene: 3. The germline V gene has CDR1 SGDLS and CDR2 YYNGEE. The CDR3 is 15 amino acids. CDR3 sequence (DNA): TGTGCCAGCAGCGTGGGGACAGGGAGCTCCTACGAGCAGTACTTC. Protein: CASSVGTGSSYEQYF.

The chain links TRBV5-1 to TRBJ2-7; D is perhaps TRBD1 or TRBD2 (6 bases each). Germline V gives CDR1 SGHRS, CDR2 YFSETQ. V was clipped by 4 bases and J by 3 bases, with 23 bases between them. The CDR3 is 17 residues long. In nucleotides, the CDR3 is TGCGCCAGCAGCCTTCCCCCGGGGGCAGGCCTAAACTACGAGCAGTACTTC. This codes for CASSLPPGAGLNYEQYF.

The genes are TRBV30 and TRBJ1-6; D is possibly TRBD1 (6 bases). Trimming removed 1 base at V and 7 bases at J, with 11 bases between. Germline assignment: CDR1 GTSNPN and CDR2 SVGIG (reference sequence). This CDR3 spans 14 amino acids. The DNA of the CDR3 is TGTGCCTGGAGTGCCGGACAGAGGAATTCACCCCTCCACTTT. Translation gives CAWSAGQRNSPLHF. The complete variable domain, with remaining parts taken from reference TRBV30 and TRBJ1-6, reads SQTIHQWPATLVQPVGSPLSLECTVEGTSNPNLYWYRQAAGRGLQLLFYSVGIGQISSEVPQNLSASRPQDRQFILSSKKLLLSDSGFYLCAWSAGQRNSPLHFGNGTRLTVT.

CDR3 region: CASSLGGGQGNTEAFF. As DNA, the CDR3 is TGTGCCAGCAGCTTAGGAGGAGGACAGGGGAACACTGAAGCTTTCTTT. The chain recombines TRBV7-9 with TRBJ1-1; 8 bases align to TRBD1. This CDR3 is built from 16 residues. Germline V gene data show CDR1 as SEHNR and CDR2 as FQNEAQ (reference sequence). Trimming at V came to 1 base and at J to 1 base, leaving 5 bases not matched to a gene.

The chain couples TRBV6-5 to TRBJ2-1; 13 bases fit TRBD2. Germline assignment: CDR1 MNHEY and CDR2 SVGAGI. The trim removed 4 bases at V and 6 bases at J, leaving 3 bases unmatched. The CDR3 is 15 amino acids. CDR3 in DNA: TGTGCCAGCAGTTCGGGACTAGCGGGACTCAATGAGCAGTTCTTC. Translating it yields CASSSGLAGLNEQFF.

This clone was picked up one time. This sequence joins TRBV4-1 and TRBJ2-1; weak D call: TRBD2 (5 bases). Trimming removed 1 base at V and 1 base at J, with 8 bases between. The CDR3 is 15 amino acids. CDR1 is MGHRA, CDR2 YSYEKL, per germline. CDR3 protein: CASSQGTGSYNEQFF. The CDR3 DNA reads as TGCGCCAGCAGCCAAGGGACGGGGTCCTACAATGAGCAGTTCTTC.